The T cell receptor beta chain under discussion was sequenced for a study of blood T cell repertoires in COVID-19. Turning to the study itself: The United States, Italy and Spain provided the acute and convalescent COVID-19 samples. Sources were T cells, B-cell-depleted T cells, or PBMCs; the material itself was cDNA or gDNA.

As processed by the authors: It was from reference gene primer amplification that nucleated cell counts were estimated. Only in-frame clones appear in the TCRdb table, and some are missing; sequencing was by immunoSEQ multiplex PCR. V and J calls and clone size are those listed in that table; D and trimming were worked out from the DNA. The sample lists 130,000 to 150,000 clones; under 90% were seen once. The sequence derives from a human donor in a cohort sampled during active COVID-19. Sequenced material: peripheral blood.

CDR3 loop: CASSYKRIGANVLTF. The CDR3 region has the DNA TGTGCCAGCAGCTACAAGCGAATTGGGGCCAACGTCCTGACTTTC. The chain employs TRBV6-4 and TRBJ2-6; no clear D. CDR3 length: 15 amino acids. Germline CDR1 and CDR2: MRHNA and SNTAGT. V lost 6 bases, J lost 3 bases, and 12 bases lay in between.